These T cell receptor beta chains were read from a single sample in a study of T cell responses to AZD1222 COVID-19 vaccine. Profiled with immunoSEQ multiplex PCR; TCRdb holds only in-frame clones, not every one. The sample carries more than 85,000 clones, over 85% recorded once. The specimen was peripheral blood, collected 28 days after the second AZD1222 dose. The source is an adult who received the AZD1222 COVID-19 vaccine. Both conserved end residues are part of each CDR3. The order of the fields is D gene, V gene, J gene, clone size, CDR3 DNA, CDR3 protein. The D gene is left open where the match is weak. Clone size is stated in some rows and not others, as once, few, many or a class when expanded.

NA	TRBV10-3	TRBJ1-6	NA	TGTGCCATCAGTACAGGGACGGCTAATTCACCCCTCCACTTT	CAISTGTANSPLHF
NA	TRBV10-3	TRBJ1-6	once	TGTGCCATCACCCGACAGGATAATTCACCCCTCCACTTT	CAITRQDNSPLHF
NA	TRBV19	TRBJ2-5	NA	TGTGCCAGTAGTATCCGGCCGTACCAAGAGACCCAGTACTTC	CASSIRPYQETQYF
NA	TRBV11-2	TRBJ1-1	NA	TGTGCCAGCAGCTTAGCCTACACTGAAGCTTTCTTT	CASSLAYTEAFF
NA	TRBV28	TRBJ2-5	NA	TGTGCCAGCAGTCATAACAAGGAGACCCAGTACTTC	CASSHNKETQYF
NA	TRBV5-4	TRBJ1-1	NA	TGTGCCAGCAGCTTGGCGCAGGGATCGAACACTGAAGCTTTCTTT	CASSLAQGSNTEAFF
NA	TRBV27	TRBJ1-6	NA	TGTGCCAGCAGTTTCGGACATCTCAGCAATTCACCCCTCCACTTT	CASSFGHLSNSPLHF
NA	TRBV11-3	TRBJ2-2	NA	TGTGCCAGCAGTTCCGTAGCCTCCGGGGAGCTGTTTTTT	CASSSVASGELFF
NA	TRBV4-1	TRBJ1-5	NA	TGCGCCAGCAGCCAAGCTCCCTATAGCAATCAGCCCCAGCATTTT	CASSQAPYSNQPQHF
NA	TRBV19	TRBJ1-5	NA	TGTGCCAGTAATATTCAGGGAAGGCCCCAGCATTTT	CASNIQGRPQHF
NA	TRBV7-6	TRBJ1-1	NA	TGTGCCAGCAGCTACGAGACAGTCGACACTGAAGCTTTCTTT	CASSYETVDTEAFF
NA	TRBV28	TRBJ1-2	NA	TGTGCCAGCACCCCGCGGGGCCTTAACTATGGCTACACCTTC	CASTPRGLNYGYTF
NA	TRBV20-1	TRBJ1-1	NA	TGCAGTGTACACCGGAACACTGAAGCTTTCTTT	CSVHRNTEAFF
TRBD2	TRBV28	TRBJ2-7	NA	TGTGCCAGCACCCCCCATCGGCTTAGCGGGGACGAGCAGTACTTC	CASTPHRLSGDEQYF
NA	TRBV28	TRBJ1-6	NA	TGTGCCAGCAGTCTAGCGACAGAAACTAATTCACCCCTCCACTTT	CASSLATETNSPLHF
NA	TRBV11-2	TRBJ2-1	NA	TGTGCCAGCAGCTTGACTGAGGGTGAGCAGTTCTTC	CASSLTEGEQFF
TRBD1	TRBV6-5	TRBJ1-2	NA	TGTGCCAGCAGGGACGGACAGGGAGACGGCTACACCTTC	CASRDGQGDGYTF